The next 17 T cell receptor beta chains were all read from a single sample in a study of CD8 T cells in ankylosing spondylitis. TCRdb ran MiXCR on the 5' RACE reads and lists one entry per CDR3 protein. There are roughly 700,000 distinct CDR3 sequences in the sample; 15% to 20% occur only once, and under 20% lies in the top ten. Their target antigens are unknown. Study results and limitations: Seemingly distinctive of ankylosing spondylitis blood was a TCR beta motif formed by eight highly homologous variants.

Sequenced sample: blood, either unsorted or a sorted T cell fraction (not recorded which). The receptors here all came from a male donor with ankylosing spondylitis.

This clonotype was observed once. This chain connects TRBV5-5 to TRBJ1-2; D perhaps matches TRBD1 (5 bases). Between the trimmed V and J ends, which lost 1 base and 6 bases, there was a span of 10 bases. CDR3 length: 13 residues. CDR1 is SGHKS and CDR2 is YYEKEE in the germline V gene (reference sequence). CDR3 region: CASSLSQGHGYTF. CDR3 bases: TGTGCCAGCAGCTTGAGCCAGGGCCATGGCTACACCTTC.

The chain couples TRBV7-9 to TRBJ2-7; D is possibly TRBD1 (5 bases). The CDR3 spans 14 residues. Germline CDR1 reads SEHNR; CDR2 reads FQNEAQ (reference sequence). The ends were cut back, 5 bases at V and 2 bases at J, with 13 bases in the middle. CDR3 DNA sequence: TGTGCCAGCAGCATTGCGACGGACACCTACGAGCAGTACTTC. Amino acid sequence: CASSIATDTYEQYF.

This rearrangement joins TRBV18 to TRBJ2-2; the D gene is possibly TRBD2 (5 bases). This CDR3 has 16 amino acids. Trimming removed 2 bases at V and 7 bases at J, with 17 bases between. Germline loops: CDR1 KGHSH, CDR2 LQKENI. CDR3 protein: CASSPSRTTTIGELFF. The CDR3 coding sequence is TGTGCCAGCTCACCAAGCAGGACGACGACTATCGGGGAGCTGTTTTTT.

This clonotype was detected only a few times. The rearrangement uses TRBV9 and TRBJ2-1, with D maybe TRBD1 (6 bases). The CDR3 extends over 17 amino acids. Between the trimmed V and J ends, which lost 3 bases and 5 bases, there was a span of 21 bases. Germline CDR1 SGDLS, CDR2 YYNGEE. CDR3 in DNA: TGTGCCAGCAGCGCCCTGGGGGCCGTGATATCACACAATGAGCAGTTCTTC. The encoded protein is CASSALGAVISHNEQFF.

This chain connects TRBV5-1 to TRBJ2-2; 12 bases are a match to TRBD1. V lost 5 bases to trimming and J lost 7 bases; unmatched junction nucleotides: 6. Germline CDR1 reads SGHRS; CDR2 reads YFSETQ. The CDR3 runs 15 residues. CDR3: CASRRDRGRSGELFF. In DNA, the CDR3 is TGCGCCAGCAGACGGGACAGGGGGCGGAGCGGGGAGCTGTTTTTT.

The chain has TRBV9 and TRBJ2-2; D is perhaps TRBD1 (5 bases). The CDR3 length is 14 residues. The germline V gene encodes CDR1 SGDLS and CDR2 YYNGEE. V was cut by 0 bases and J by 4 bases, with 7 bases left in between. This CDR3 reads CASSVVGVTGELFF. CDR3 bases: TGTGCCAGCAGCGTAGTAGGGGTCACCGGGGAGCTGTTTTTT. The variable domain in full, completed from reference TRBV9 and TRBJ2-2, reads DSGVTQTPKHLITATGQRVTLRCSPRSGDLSVYWYQQSLDQGLQFLIQYYNGEERAKGNILERFSAQQFPDLHSELNLSSLELGDSALYFCASSVVGVTGELFFGEGSRLTVL.

The chain carries TRBV12-3 or TRBV12-4 and TRBJ2-1, with D possibly matching TRBD2 (6 bases). V lost 6 bases to trimming and J lost 8 bases, with 17 bases between them. The CDR3 is 14 amino acids. As DNA, the CDR3 is TGTGCCAGCAGCATCCGGGACTTAAGGGATGAGCAGTTCTTC. Protein product: CASSIRDLRDEQFF.

The chain recombines TRBV10-3 with TRBJ2-1; D is unclear. The CDR3 spans 13 residues. V was pared by 3 bases and J by 3 bases, with 6 bases between. The germline CDR1 and CDR2 sequences are ENHRY and SYGVKD. CDR3 coding DNA: TGTGCCATCAGTGATGACAACTACAATGAGCAGTTCTTC. As protein: CAISDDNYNEQFF.

There are a few counts of this clonotype. This chain uses TRBV7-6 with TRBJ1-4; maybe TRBD1 (6 bases). The CDR3 spans 17 residues. The ends were cut back, 5 bases at V and 0 bases at J, with 16 bases in the middle. Germline CDR1 is SGHVS and CDR2 is FNYEAQ. CDR3 coding DNA: TGTGCCAGCAGCCAAACAGGGAGTGGGGCAACTAATGAAAAACTGTTTTTT. Translated: CASSQTGSGATNEKLFF.

This clonotype was counted a few times. The chain couples TRBV12-3 or TRBV12-4 to TRBJ2-1; 13 bases are a match to TRBD2. This CDR3 has 18 residues. V was clipped by 7 bases and J by 6 bases; unmatched bases: 15. The CDR3 is CASIAGGTSGTISNEQFF. DNA for the CDR3: TGTGCCAGCATTGCGGGGGGGACTAGCGGGACGATCTCCAATGAGCAGTTCTTC.

The rearrangement joins TRBV20-1 to TRBJ2-7, with D possibly TRBD1 on 6 matching bases. V lost 1 base and J lost 6, with 10 bases in between. The germline V gene has CDR1 DFQATT and CDR2 SNEGSKA (reference sequence). This CDR3 has 12 amino acids. The CDR3 loop reads CSARATGSEQYF. CDR3 sequence (DNA): TGCAGTGCTAGAGCCACAGGGAGCGAGCAGTACTTC.

This chain uses TRBV5-1 with TRBJ1-4, with a tentative D call TRBD1 (6 bases). V was clipped by 0 bases and J by 6 bases, with 15 bases between them. CDR1 SGHRS and CDR2 YFSETQ come from the germline V gene. This CDR3 has 16 amino acids. The CDR3 DNA is TGCGCCAGCAGCTTGGGGTCGGCAGGGGATCATGAAAAACTGTTTTTT. Protein: CASSLGSAGDHEKLFF.

The chain joins TRBV4-1 to TRBJ2-1, with 11 bases lining up with TRBD2. The V gene end was trimmed by 0 bases and the J gene end by 9 bases; junction bases not matched to a gene: 16. The germline CDR1 and CDR2 sequences are MGHRA and YSYEKL. The CDR3 length is 19 residues. CDR3 nucleotides: TGCGCCAGCAGCCAAGACAAATCCGGAATTAGCGGGAGGGCCGGTGAGCAGTTCTTC. Translating it yields CASSQDKSGISGRAGEQFF.

This chain joins TRBV5-8 and TRBJ2-7, with 12 bases that match TRBD1. The CDR3 is made up of 15 amino acids. Germline CDR1 SGHTS, CDR2 YDEGEE. The trim removed 4 bases at V and 6 bases at J, leaving 8 bases unmatched. CDR3 in DNA: TGTGCCAGCAGCAGCGATAGGGACAGGGGGCGCGAGCAGTACTTC. As protein: CASSSDRDRGREQYF.

This clonotype has only a few counts. The chain links TRBV7-9 to TRBJ2-5; TRBD2 matches at 8 bases. The germline V gene has CDR1 SEHNR and CDR2 FQNEAQ (reference sequence). The CDR3 is made up of 15 amino acids. Trimming took 5 bases from V and 4 from J; bases not matched to a gene: 9. CDR3 region: CASSPTGAGGETQYF. The CDR3 nucleotides are TGTGCCAGCAGCCCAACTGGGGCGGGAGGAGAGACCCAGTACTTC.

The chain couples TRBV7-8 to TRBJ1-1; TRBD1 might be the D (5 bases). The CDR3 spans 15 residues. V was shortened by 5 bases and J by 0 bases, with 13 bases between the two germline ends. Germline CDR1 reads SGHVS; CDR2 reads FQNEAQ. CDR3 region: CASSLLTAMNTEAFF. The CDR3 bases are TGTGCCAGCAGCCTCTTGACAGCCATGAACACTGAAGCTTTCTTT.

This clonotype came up a few times. The chain has TRBV2 and TRBJ1-5; D unresolved. The length of the CDR3 is 13 residues. Deletions cut 5 bases from V and 5 bases from J, with 10 bases between. Germline V CDR1 and CDR2: SNHLY, FYNNEI. DNA for the CDR3: TGTGCCAGCAGTAAGGAGGCCGATCAGCCCCAGCATTTT. Its translation is CASSKEADQPQHF.